The text below deals with one T cell receptor (beta chain). The antigen is unknown. At one of its ends the junction is not consistent with the germline gene, which may arise from a read error. The data were taken from a study of cytomegalovirus exposure and HLA in healthy donors. Looking at the study overall: One earlier analysis, a look at 150 million to 200 million T cells, found around 110 million unique TCR beta sequences.

The PCR made use of 60 Vbeta and 13 Jbeta primers. Profiling relied on immunoSEQ multiplex PCR, and the TCRdb table lists in-frame clones only, not all of them. Of about 170,000 clones in the sample, about four fifths were seen once. Whole-study findings and limits: It was in a later analysis that TCR association rates were seen to vary by HLA locus, highest for DRB1 and lowest for HLA-C.

The germline V gene encodes CDR1 WSHSY and CDR2 SAAADI. CDR3 length: 14 residues. The sequence came from a woman aged 50 to 60 in good health and CMV-seropositive. Source material: PBMCs. The chain links TRBV10-2 to TRBJ1-5; D gene ambiguous. Here the CDR3 reads CATSPVSGNQPQHF. For the CDR3, the DNA is TGCGCCACCAGTCCGGTGTCCGGGAATCAGCCCCAGCATTTT.